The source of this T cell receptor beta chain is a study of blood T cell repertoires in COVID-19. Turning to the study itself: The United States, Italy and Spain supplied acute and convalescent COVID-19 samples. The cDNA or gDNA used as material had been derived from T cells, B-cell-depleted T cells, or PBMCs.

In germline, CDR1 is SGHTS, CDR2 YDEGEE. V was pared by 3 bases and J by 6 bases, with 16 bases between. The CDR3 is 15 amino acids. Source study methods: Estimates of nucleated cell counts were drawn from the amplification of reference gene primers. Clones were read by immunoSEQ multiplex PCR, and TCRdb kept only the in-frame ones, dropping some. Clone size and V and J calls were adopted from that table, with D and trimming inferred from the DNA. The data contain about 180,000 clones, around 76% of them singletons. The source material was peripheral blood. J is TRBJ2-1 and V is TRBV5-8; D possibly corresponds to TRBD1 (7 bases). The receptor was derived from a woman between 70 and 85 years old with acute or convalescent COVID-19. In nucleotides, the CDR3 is TGTGCCAGCAGCTCGACAGGGCTGCGGGGCAATGAGCAGTTCTTC. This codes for CASSSTGLRGNEQFF.